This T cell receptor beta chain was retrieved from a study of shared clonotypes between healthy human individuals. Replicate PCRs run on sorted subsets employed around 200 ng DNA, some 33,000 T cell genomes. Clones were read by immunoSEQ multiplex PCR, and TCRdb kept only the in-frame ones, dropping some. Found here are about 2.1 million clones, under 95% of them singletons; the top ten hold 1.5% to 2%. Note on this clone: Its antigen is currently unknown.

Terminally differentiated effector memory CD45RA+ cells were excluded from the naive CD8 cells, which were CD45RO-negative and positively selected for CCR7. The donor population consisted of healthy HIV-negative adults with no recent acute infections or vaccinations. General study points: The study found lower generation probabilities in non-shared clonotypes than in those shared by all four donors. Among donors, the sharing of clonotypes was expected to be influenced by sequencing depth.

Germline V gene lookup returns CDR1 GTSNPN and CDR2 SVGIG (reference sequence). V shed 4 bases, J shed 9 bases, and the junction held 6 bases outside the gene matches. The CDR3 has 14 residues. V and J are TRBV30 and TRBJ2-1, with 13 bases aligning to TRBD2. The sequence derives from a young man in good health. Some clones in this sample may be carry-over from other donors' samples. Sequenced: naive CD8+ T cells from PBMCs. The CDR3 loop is CAWNLGLAGTEQFF. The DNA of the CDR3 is TGTGCCTGGAACTTGGGACTAGCGGGAACTGAGCAGTTCTTC.